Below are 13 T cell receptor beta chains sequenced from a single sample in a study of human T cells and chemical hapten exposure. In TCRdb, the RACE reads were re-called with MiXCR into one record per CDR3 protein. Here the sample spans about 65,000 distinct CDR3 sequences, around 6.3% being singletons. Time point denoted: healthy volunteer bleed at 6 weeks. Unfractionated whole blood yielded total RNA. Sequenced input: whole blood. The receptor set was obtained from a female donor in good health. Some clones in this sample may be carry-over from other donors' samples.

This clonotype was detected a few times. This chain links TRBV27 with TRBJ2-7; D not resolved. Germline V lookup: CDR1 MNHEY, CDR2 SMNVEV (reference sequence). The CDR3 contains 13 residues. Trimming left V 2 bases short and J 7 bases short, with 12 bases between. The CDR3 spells CASSLNPRWEQYF. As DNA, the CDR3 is TGTGCCAGCAGTTTAAACCCCCGATGGGAGCAGTACTTC.

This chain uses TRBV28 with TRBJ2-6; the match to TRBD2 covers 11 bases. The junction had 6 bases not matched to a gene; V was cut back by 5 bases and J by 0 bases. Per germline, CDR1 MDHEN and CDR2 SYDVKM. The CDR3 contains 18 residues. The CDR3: CASSRGLAVPSGANVLTF. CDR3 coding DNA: TGTGCCAGCAGTAGGGGACTAGCGGTTCCCTCTGGGGCCAACGTCCTGACTTTC. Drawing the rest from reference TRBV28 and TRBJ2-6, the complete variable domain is DVKVTQSSRYLVKRTGEKVFLECVQDMDHENMFWYRQDPGLGLRLIYFSYDVKMKEKGDIPEGYSVSREKKERFSLILESASTNQTSMYLCASSRGLAVPSGANVLTFGAGSRLTVL.

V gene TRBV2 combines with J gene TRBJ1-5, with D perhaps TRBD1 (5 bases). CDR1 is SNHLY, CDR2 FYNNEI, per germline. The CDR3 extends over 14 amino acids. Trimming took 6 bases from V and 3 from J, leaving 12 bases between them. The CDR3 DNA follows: TGTGCCAGCAGCACGGGGACCGTCAATCAGCCCCAGCATTTT. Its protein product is CASSTGTVNQPQHF.

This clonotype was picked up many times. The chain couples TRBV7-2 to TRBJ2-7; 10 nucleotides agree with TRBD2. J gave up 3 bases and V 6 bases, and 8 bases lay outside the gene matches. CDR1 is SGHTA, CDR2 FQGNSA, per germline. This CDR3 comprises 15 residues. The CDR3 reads CASSPYSSGGYEQYF. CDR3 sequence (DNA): TGTGCCAGCAGTCCATACTCTAGCGGGGGCTACGAGCAGTACTTC.

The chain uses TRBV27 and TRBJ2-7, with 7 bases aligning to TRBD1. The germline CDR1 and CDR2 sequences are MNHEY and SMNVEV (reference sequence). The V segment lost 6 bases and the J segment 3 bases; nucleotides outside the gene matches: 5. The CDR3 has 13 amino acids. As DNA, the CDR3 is TGTGCCAGCAGCCGGGACAGATTCTACGAGCAGTACTTC. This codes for CASSRDRFYEQYF.

The CDR3 DNA sequence: TGCGCCAGCAGCTCACAGGGGTATGATGAAGCTTTCTTT. As protein: CASSSQGYDEAFF. This sequence joins TRBV5-1 and TRBJ1-1, with 7 bases lining up with TRBD1. CDR3 length: 13 residues. Per the germline V gene, CDR1 is SGHRS and CDR2 is YFSETQ. V lost 3 bases and J lost 7; bases outside the gene matches: 6.

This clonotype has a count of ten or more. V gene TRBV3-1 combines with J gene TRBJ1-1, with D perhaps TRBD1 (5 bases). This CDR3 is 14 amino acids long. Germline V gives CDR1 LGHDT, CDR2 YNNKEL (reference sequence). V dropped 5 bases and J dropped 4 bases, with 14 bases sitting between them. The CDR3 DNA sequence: TGTGCCAGCAGCAAGGGGCTGAGTGTCACTGAAGCTTTCTTT. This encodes CASSKGLSVTEAFF. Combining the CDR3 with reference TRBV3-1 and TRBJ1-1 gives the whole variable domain DTAVSQTPKYLVTQMGNDKSIKCEQNLGHDTMYWYKQDSKKFLKIMFSYNNKELIINETVPNRFSPKSPDKAHLNLHINSLELGDSAVYFCASSKGLSVTEAFFGQGTRLTVV.

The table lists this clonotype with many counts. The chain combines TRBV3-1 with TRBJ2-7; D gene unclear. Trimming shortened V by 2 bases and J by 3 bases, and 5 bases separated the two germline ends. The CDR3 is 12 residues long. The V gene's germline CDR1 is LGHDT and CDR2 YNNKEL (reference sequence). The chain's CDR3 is CASSQRVYEQYF. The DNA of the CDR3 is TGTGCCAGCAGCCAAAGGGTCTACGAGCAGTACTTC.

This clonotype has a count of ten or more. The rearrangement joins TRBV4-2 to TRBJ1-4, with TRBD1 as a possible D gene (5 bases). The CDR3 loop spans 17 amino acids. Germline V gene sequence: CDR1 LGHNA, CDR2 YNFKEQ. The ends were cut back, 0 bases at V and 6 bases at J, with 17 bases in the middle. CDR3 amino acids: CASSQEAGRVKDEKLFF. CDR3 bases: TGTGCCAGCAGCCAAGAGGCAGGGAGGGTCAAGGATGAAAAACTGTTTTTT.

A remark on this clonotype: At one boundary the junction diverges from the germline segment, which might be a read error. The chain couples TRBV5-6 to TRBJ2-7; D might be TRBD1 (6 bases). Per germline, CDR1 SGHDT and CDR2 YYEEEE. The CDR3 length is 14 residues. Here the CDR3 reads CASSPTGTPPFGHF. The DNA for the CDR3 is TGTGCCAGCAGCCCGACCGGGACACCGCCTTTTGGGCACTTC.

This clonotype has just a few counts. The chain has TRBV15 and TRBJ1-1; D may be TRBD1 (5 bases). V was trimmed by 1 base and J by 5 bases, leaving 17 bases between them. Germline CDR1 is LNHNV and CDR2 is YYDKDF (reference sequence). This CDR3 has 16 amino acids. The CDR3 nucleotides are TGTGCCACCAGCAGAGCCCCCGGGGCAGGGCGGACTGAAGCTTTCTTT. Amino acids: CATSRAPGAGRTEAFF.

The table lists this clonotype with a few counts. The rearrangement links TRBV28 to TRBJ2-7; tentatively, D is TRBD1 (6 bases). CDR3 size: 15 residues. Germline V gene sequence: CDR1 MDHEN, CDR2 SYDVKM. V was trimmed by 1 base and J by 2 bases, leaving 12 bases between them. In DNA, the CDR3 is TGTGCCAGCAGTTTATACTCAACAGGGACCTACGAGCAGTACTTC. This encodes CASSLYSTGTYEQYF.

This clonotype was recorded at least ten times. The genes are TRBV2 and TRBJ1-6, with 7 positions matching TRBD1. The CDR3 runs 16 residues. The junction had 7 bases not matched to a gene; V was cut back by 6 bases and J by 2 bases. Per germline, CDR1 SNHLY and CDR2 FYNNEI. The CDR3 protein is CASRDRDSPYNSPLHF. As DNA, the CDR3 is TGTGCCAGCAGAGACCGGGACAGCCCCTATAATTCACCCCTCCACTTT.